What follows are 5 T cell receptor beta chains derived from one specimen sequenced in a study of blood T cell repertoires in COVID-19. Some clones are missing from TCRdb's copy, which holds only in-frame ones; the method was immunoSEQ multiplex PCR. The repertoire consists of around 140,000 clones, with roughly 82% occurring once and the leading ten covering under 5.5%. Sequences were obtained from peripheral blood. These receptor sequences come from a human donor in a cohort sampled during active COVID-19.

In its sample, this clone was seen many times. V is TRBV27 and J is TRBJ2-3, with TRBD2 identical over 9 bases. V lost 5 bases and J lost 4; bases outside the gene matches: 19. The CDR3 runs 19 residues. Germline CDR1 MNHEY, CDR2 SMNVEV (reference sequence). The CDR3, as DNA: TGTGCCAGCAGTGCAGGGGTGCGGCGGGAGGGTTCGGGCGCAGATACGCAGTATTTT. Protein product: CASSAGVRREGSGADTQYF.

This chain uses TRBV7-8 with TRBJ2-1; TRBD2 might be the D (5 bases). V was shortened by 6 bases and J by 7 bases, with 16 bases between the two germline ends. The CDR3 runs to 14 residues. CDR1 and CDR2 from the germline V gene are SGHVS and FQNEAQ. CDR3 in DNA: TGTGCCAGCAGTTCTAGACGGGAAGGAAATGAGCAGTTCTTC. Its protein product is CASSSRREGNEQFF.

The sample holds a few counts of this clone. The rearrangement uses TRBV6-1 and TRBJ1-2; D is uncertain. The V gene's germline CDR1 is MNHNS and CDR2 SASEGT. V shed 2 bases and J shed 10 bases, with 14 bases lying between them. The CDR3 loop spans 13 amino acids. The CDR3 sequence: CASSESSSGPYTF. CDR3 bases: TGTGCCAGCAGTGAAAGTAGTTCAGGCCCCTACACCTTC.

V is TRBV2 and J is TRBJ1-3; 7 bases match TRBD1. This CDR3 contains 15 residues. The ends lost 3 bases at V and 0 bases at J; junction bases unmatched: 2. CDR1 is SNHLY and CDR2 is FYNNEI in the germline V gene. DNA of the CDR3: TGTGCCAGCAGTGAGCGGACAGGCTCTGGAAACACCATATATTTT. Translated: CASSERTGSGNTIYF.

The chain is built from TRBV19 and TRBJ1-5, with 7 bases that match TRBD1. Germline lookup yields CDR1 LNHDA and CDR2 SQIVND (reference sequence). The CDR3 contains 15 residues. The V gene end was trimmed by 5 bases and the J gene end by 5 bases; junction bases not matched to a gene: 9. The CDR3 spells CASSLSDRNYQPQHF. DNA of the CDR3: TGTGCCAGTAGTCTTTCGGACAGGAATTATCAGCCCCAGCATTTT.